Following are 10 T cell receptor beta chains from one sample sequenced in a study of Ad26.COV2.S vaccination and SARS-CoV-2 variants. Generated by immunoSEQ multiplex PCR, the TCRdb table keeps only in-frame clones and is missing some. The table includes 350,000 to 450,000 clones, roughly 85% detected once. The treatment denotes: about 20 received Ad26.COV2.S at low or high dose, single or two shots; a few received placebo; per-sample allocation not given. Specimens were obtained on day 63 following the first vaccine or placebo injection. The source material was peripheral blood, sampled in a trial of Ad26.COV2.S vaccine versus placebo. All receptors come from a person aged 18 to 59 who received the Ad26.COV2.S COVID-19 vaccine or a placebo.

This clone was detected only once. V and J are TRBV1 and TRBJ2-1; TRBD2, as called in the table, went unchecked against the DNA. TRBV1 is a known pseudogene. CDR3 length: 16 residues. The CDR3 sequence: CTSSQDRRERDNEQFF. In DNA form, the CDR3 reads TGCACCAGCAGCCAAGATCGGCGGGAGCGGGACAATGAGCAGTTCTTC.

V is TRBV9 and J is TRBJ2-7, with D possibly TRBD2 on 5 matching bases. The CDR3 covers 14 residues. V gave up 4 bases and J gave up 5 bases, with 16 bases separating them. The germline gives CDR1 SGDLS, CDR2 YYNGEE. In DNA form, the CDR3 reads TGTGCCAGCAGCCACAAAGAAGGGAGTAACGAGCAGTACTTC. It codes for CASSHKEGSNEQYF.

The chain recombines TRBV9 with TRBJ2-7; D possibly matches TRBD1 or TRBD2 (6 bases each). The CDR3 loop spans 14 amino acids. Looked up from germline, CDR1 is SGDLS and CDR2 is YYNGEE. V was shortened by 3 bases and J by 0 bases, with 10 bases between the two germline ends. DNA for the CDR3: TGTGCCAGCAGCGCGGGGGCGCGCTCCTACGAGCAGTACTTC. It yields the protein CASSAGARSYEQYF.

This clone was seen just once. The gene calls are TRBV3-1 (or the pseudogene TRBV3-2) and TRBJ1-5; tentatively, D is TRBD1 (5 bases). Trimming cost V 2 bases and J 4 bases, with 9 bases left between them. This CDR3 has 14 amino acids. Germline-derived CDR1 and CDR2 are LGHDT and YNNKEL (reference sequence). CDR3 in amino acids: CASSQMPGNQPQHF. DNA for the CDR3: TGTGCCAGCAGCCAAATGCCAGGGAATCAGCCCCAGCATTTT.

This clone was observed a single time. The genes are TRBV5-1 and TRBJ2-5; D unresolved. Trimming cost V 4 bases and J 5 bases, with 12 bases left between them. This CDR3 is built from 13 residues. Germline values: CDR1 SGHRS, CDR2 YFSETQ. CDR3 coding DNA: TGCGCCAGCAGCGAACAAACCACCGAGACCCAGTACTTC. This sequence encodes CASSEQTTETQYF.

The J gene is TRBJ2-1, the V gene TRBV6-5, with D hard to call. Germline V gives CDR1 MNHEY, CDR2 SVGAGI. The V end lost 9 bases, the J end lost 8 bases, and 17 bases lay between the germline ends. The CDR3 is 13 residues long. This CDR3 is CASRFLSSHEQFF. The CDR3 DNA sequence: TGTGCCAGTCGCTTCTTGTCATCCCATGAGCAGTTCTTC.

This rearrangement joins TRBV28 to TRBJ2-5; D possibly corresponds to TRBD2 (5 bases). V shed 7 bases and J shed 4 bases, with 16 bases lying between them. Germline V gene sequence: CDR1 MDHEN, CDR2 SYDVKM. The CDR3 is made up of 14 amino acids. The CDR3 nucleotides read TGTGCCAGCAACCCGGGGAATTACGGAGAGACCCAGTACTTC. This codes for CASNPGNYGETQYF.

This sequence joins TRBV19 and TRBJ1-1; a weak D match, TRBD1 (5 bases). V lost 7 bases to trimming and J lost 8 bases, with 17 bases between them. Germline CDR1 LNHDA, CDR2 SQIVND (reference sequence). The CDR3 spans 13 residues. The CDR3 loop is CASILRGRPEAFF. For the CDR3, the DNA is TGTGCCAGTATCCTTCGGGGGAGGCCCGAAGCTTTCTTT.

The genes are TRBV7-8 and TRBJ1-2; possible D gene TRBD1, 6 bases. V was clipped by 4 bases and J by 4 bases, with 22 bases between them. The CDR3 spans 17 residues. Germline values: CDR1 SGHVS, CDR2 FQNEAQ. The CDR3 protein is CASSSPRVGAVGYGYTF. Written as DNA, the CDR3 is TGTGCCAGCAGCTCACCCAGGGTGGGGGCGGTGGGCTATGGCTACACCTTC.

This chain connects TRBV20-1 to TRBJ2-3; a weak D match, TRBD2 (6 bases). Germline assignment: CDR1 DFQATT and CDR2 SNEGSKA (reference sequence). This CDR3 contains 14 residues. Trimming removed 3 bases from V and 2 bases from J, with 12 bases in between. CDR3 sequence (DNA): TGCAGTGCTAGTCTGCGGGGACTCACAGATACGCAGTATTTT. Its protein is CSASLRGLTDTQYF.